A single sample gave rise to the 20 T cell receptor beta chains below, sequenced in a study of T cell responses to AZD1222 COVID-19 vaccine. Sequenced by immunoSEQ multiplex PCR; TCRdb stores in-frame clones only, minus some. The table lists about 200,000 clones, approximately 90% of them singletons. The specimen was peripheral blood, collected 28 days after the second AZD1222 dose. The receptors shown here come from an adult who received the AZD1222 COVID-19 vaccine.

With respect to this clone: One end of the junction is discordant with germline, which a read error may explain. The rearrangement uses TRBV3-1 (or the pseudogene TRBV3-2) and TRBJ2-1; 11 nucleotides line up with TRBD2. There are 15 residues in the CDR3. Germline lookup yields CDR1 LGHDT and CDR2 YNNKEL (reference sequence). For the CDR3, the DNA is TGTGCCAGCAGCCAAGGACTAGCGGGATACACTGAGCAGTTCTTC. Amino acids: CASSQGLAGYTEQFF.

The CDR3 sequence: CACTLAGVPDTQYF. In nucleotides, the CDR3 is TGTGCCTGCACACTAGCGGGAGTCCCAGATACGCAGTATTTT. The chain recombines TRBV30 with TRBJ2-3; 11 nucleotides align to TRBD2. CDR1 is GTSNPN, CDR2 SVGIG, per germline (reference sequence). V was clipped by 6 bases and J by 4 bases; unmatched bases: 6. This CDR3 contains 14 residues.

In DNA, the CDR3 is TGCGCCAGCAGCTCACCGGGACAGAACACCGGGGAGCTGTTTTTT. Translated, it gives CASSSPGQNTGELFF. This chain joins TRBV5-1 and TRBJ2-2; a possible D gene is TRBD1 (6 bases). Germline assignment: CDR1 SGHRS and CDR2 YFSETQ. V lost 3 bases and J 1 base, leaving 10 bases between the germline ends. The CDR3 sequence is 15 residues long.

This sequence joins TRBV5-1 and TRBJ2-3; D gene ambiguous. The CDR3 has 13 amino acids. The germline gives CDR1 SGHRS, CDR2 YFSETQ. V was pared by 4 bases and J by 6 bases, with 12 bases between. CDR3 region: CASSIGTGDTQYF. For the CDR3, the DNA is TGCGCCAGCAGCATCGGAACTGGGGATACGCAGTATTTT.

The chain joins TRBV2 to TRBJ1-5; tentative D call: TRBD1 (6 bases). The CDR3 has 16 residues. V dropped 0 bases and J dropped 6 bases, with 15 bases sitting between them. Germline loops: CDR1 SNHLY, CDR2 FYNNEI. CDR3 nucleotide sequence: TGTGCCAGCAGTGAAGCGCTTAGGGGGGCCGGTCAGCCCCAGCATTTT. Translation: CASSEALRGAGQPQHF.

This chain uses TRBV28 with TRBJ1-5, with D hard to call. The CDR3 loop spans 13 amino acids. V was pared by 3 bases and J by 5 bases, with 8 bases between. CDR1 is MDHEN and CDR2 is SYDVKM in the germline V gene. The CDR3 sequence is CASSFERDQPQHF. As DNA, the CDR3 is TGTGCCAGCAGTTTTGAGCGGGATCAGCCCCAGCATTTT.

The chain recombines TRBV5-1 with TRBJ2-3, with no clear D. Germline values: CDR1 SGHRS, CDR2 YFSETQ. Trimming took 0 bases from V and 4 from J, leaving 12 bases between them. The CDR3 loop spans 15 amino acids. The CDR3 DNA sequence: TGCGCCAGCAGCTTGGGTCTTACCGAGGCAGATACGCAGTATTTT. This translates into CASSLGLTEADTQYF.

CDR3 amino acids: CASAPGRGGEKLFF. DNA for the CDR3: TGTGCCAGCGCCCCCGGGAGGGGTGGGGAAAAACTGTTTTTT. The J gene is TRBJ1-4, the V gene TRBV2, with D perhaps matching TRBD1 (5 bases). The CDR3 has 14 residues. V dropped 8 bases and J dropped 8 bases, with 18 bases sitting between them. Germline V gene lookup returns CDR1 SNHLY and CDR2 FYNNEI. Drawing the rest from reference TRBV2 and TRBJ1-4, the complete variable domain is EPEVTQTPSHQVTQMGQEVILRCVPISNHLYFYWYRQILGQKVEFLVSFYNNEISEKSEIFDDQFSVERPDGSNFTLKIRSTKLEDSAMYFCASAPGRGGEKLFFGSGTQLSVL.

The V gene is TRBV7-2, the J gene TRBJ2-7; 10 bases fit TRBD2. The CDR3 is 15 amino acids. CDR1 is SGHTA, CDR2 FQGNSA, per germline. The trim removed 1 base at V and 4 bases at J, leaving 4 bases unmatched. This CDR3 reads CASSLVLAGAYEQYF. CDR3 in DNA: TGTGCCAGCAGCTTAGTGCTAGCGGGAGCATACGAGCAGTACTTC.

V and J are TRBV27 and TRBJ1-4; 8 bases are a match to TRBD1. There are 15 residues in the CDR3. V gave up 3 bases and J gave up 6 bases; unmatched junction bases: 6. The germline CDR1 and CDR2 sequences are MNHEY and SMNVEV (reference sequence). CDR3: CASSLEGQGDEKLFF. Here the CDR3 DNA reads TGTGCCAGCAGTTTGGAAGGACAGGGTGATGAAAAACTGTTTTTT.

The V and J genes are TRBV7-8 and TRBJ1-3; the D is unclear. There are 13 residues in the CDR3. Germline V gives CDR1 SGHVS, CDR2 FQNEAQ. V was trimmed by 5 bases and J by 1 base, leaving 6 bases between them. CDR3 DNA: TGTGCCAGCAGCAGTATGTCTGGAAACACCATATATTTT. Protein: CASSSMSGNTIYF.

The J gene is TRBJ1-5, the V gene TRBV15; 9 bases are shared with TRBD1. Germline assignment: CDR1 LNHNV and CDR2 YYDKDF (reference sequence). The CDR3 covers 15 residues. The V gene end was trimmed by 5 bases and the J gene end by 4 bases; junction bases not matched to a gene: 6. This CDR3 is CATSYRQGGNQPQHF. In DNA, the CDR3 is TGTGCCACCAGCTACCGACAGGGGGGGAATCAGCCCCAGCATTTT.

As concerns this clone: No conserved phenylalanine or tryptophan is present at the end of the CDR3, so a read error is the likely explanation. The limits of the CDR3 on the DNA are not certain, so only TCRdb's listed CDR3 is given. The rearrangement joins TRBV6-5 to TRBJ1-2; TRBD1 is taken as the D call from the table, unchecked against the DNA. CDR1 MNHEY and CDR2 SVGAGI come from the germline V gene. The CDR3 adds up to 13 amino acids, both ends counted. The CDR3: CASSPGGTGALLV.

CDR3 protein: CASSKSGGRSYNSPLHF. In nucleotides, the CDR3 is TGCGCCAGCAGCAAATCAGGGGGCCGCTCCTATAATTCACCCCTCCACTTT. The chain has TRBV5-1 and TRBJ1-6; 8 positions match TRBD1. V trimming: 4 bases; J trimming: 0 bases; junction bases outside the gene matches: 6. Germline assignment: CDR1 SGHRS and CDR2 YFSETQ. The CDR3 length is 17 residues.

The rearrangement links TRBV30 to TRBJ1-6; D call uncertain. The CDR3 totals 17 residues. The V gene lost 3 bases and the J gene lost 4 bases, with 19 bases spanning the gap. In germline, CDR1 is GTSNPN, CDR2 SVGIG (reference sequence). CDR3 sequence: CAWSVAIVSAYNSPLHF. CDR3 bases: TGTGCCTGGAGCGTAGCGATTGTTTCTGCTTATAATTCACCCCTCCACTTT.

This chain links TRBV18 with TRBJ1-1; no clear D gene. This CDR3 is built from 14 residues. The V gene's germline CDR1 is KGHSH and CDR2 LQKENI. Between the trimmed V and J ends, which lost 6 bases and 1 base, there was a span of 12 bases. CDR3 nucleotides: TGTGCCAGCTCCCGCGACACTCCGAACACTGAAGCTTTCTTT. Encoded protein: CASSRDTPNTEAFF.

The J gene is TRBJ2-7, the V gene TRBV5-6; D gene unclear. The CDR3 is 14 amino acids. Germline V lookup: CDR1 SGHDT, CDR2 YYEEEE. Trimming shortened V by 4 bases and J by 6 bases, and 17 bases separated the two germline ends. CDR3 residues: CASSPTLGFSEQYF. The CDR3 bases are TGTGCCAGCAGCCCCACGCTGGGATTCTCCGAGCAGTACTTC.

This chain links TRBV15 with TRBJ2-3; D gene uncertain. Germline V gene data show CDR1 as LNHNV and CDR2 as YYDKDF (reference sequence). Trimming left V 5 bases short and J 4 bases short, with 10 bases between. This CDR3 is built from 13 residues. In DNA, the CDR3 is TGTGCCACCAGCCCAGAATACCCAGATACGCAGTATTTT. This gives the protein CATSPEYPDTQYF.

This chain connects TRBV11-2 to TRBJ1-1, with a tentative D call TRBD1 (5 bases). Germline values: CDR1 SGHAT, CDR2 FQNNGV. This CDR3 has 16 residues. V gave up 6 bases and J gave up 1 base, with 18 bases separating them. The CDR3 DNA follows: TGTGCCAGCAGGAACCCTTGGACACTTACGAACACTGAAGCTTTCTTT. Translated, it gives CASRNPWTLTNTEAFF.

V usage is TRBV2 and J usage is TRBJ2-1; 11 nucleotides match TRBD1. Unmatched junction bases numbered 6, after V lost 2 bases and J lost 6 bases. CDR3 length equals 16 residues. Germline V gene lookup returns CDR1 SNHLY and CDR2 FYNNEI. The CDR3 sequence: CASSESGTGGSNEQFF. The CDR3 DNA reads TGTGCCAGCAGTGAATCCGGGACAGGGGGGTCCAATGAGCAGTTCTTC.